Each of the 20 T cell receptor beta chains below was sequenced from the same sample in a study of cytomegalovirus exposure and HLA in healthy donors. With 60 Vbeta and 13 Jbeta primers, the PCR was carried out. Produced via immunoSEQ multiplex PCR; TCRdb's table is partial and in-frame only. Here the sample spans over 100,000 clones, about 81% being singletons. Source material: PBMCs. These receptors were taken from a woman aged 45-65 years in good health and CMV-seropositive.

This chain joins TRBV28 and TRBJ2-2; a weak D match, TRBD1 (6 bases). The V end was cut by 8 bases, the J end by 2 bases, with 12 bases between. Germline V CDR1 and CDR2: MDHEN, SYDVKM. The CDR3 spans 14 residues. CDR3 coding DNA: TGTGCCAGCTTATACAGGGTTAACACCGGGGAGCTGTTTTTT. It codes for CASLYRVNTGELFF.

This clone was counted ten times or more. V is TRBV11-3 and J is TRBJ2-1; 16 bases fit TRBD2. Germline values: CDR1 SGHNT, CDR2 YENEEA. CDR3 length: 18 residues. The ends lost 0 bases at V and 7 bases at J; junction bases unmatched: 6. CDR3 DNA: TGTGCCAGCAGCTTAGACGGGGGACTAGCGGGAGGGTATAATGAGCAGTTCTTC. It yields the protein CASSLDGGLAGGYNEQFF.

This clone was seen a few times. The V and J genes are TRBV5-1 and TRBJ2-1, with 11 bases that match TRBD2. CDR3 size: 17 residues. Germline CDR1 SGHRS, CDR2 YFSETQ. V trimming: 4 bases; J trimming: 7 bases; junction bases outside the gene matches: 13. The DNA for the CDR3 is TGCGCCAGCAGCCCAGCCGCGACTAGCGGGGCCGCAAATGAGCAGTTCTTC. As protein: CASSPAATSGAANEQFF.

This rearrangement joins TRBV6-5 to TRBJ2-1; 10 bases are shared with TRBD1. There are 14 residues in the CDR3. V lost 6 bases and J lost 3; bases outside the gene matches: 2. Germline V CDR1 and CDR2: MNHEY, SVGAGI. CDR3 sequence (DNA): TGTGCCAGCAGGACAGGGGGCAGCTACAATGAGCAGTTCTTC. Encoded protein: CASRTGGSYNEQFF.

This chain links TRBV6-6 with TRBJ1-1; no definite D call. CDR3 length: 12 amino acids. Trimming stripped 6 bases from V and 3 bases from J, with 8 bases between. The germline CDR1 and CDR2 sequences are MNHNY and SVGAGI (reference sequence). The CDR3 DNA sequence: TGTGCCAGCAGAACATTCGACACTGAAGCTTTCTTT. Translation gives CASRTFDTEAFF.

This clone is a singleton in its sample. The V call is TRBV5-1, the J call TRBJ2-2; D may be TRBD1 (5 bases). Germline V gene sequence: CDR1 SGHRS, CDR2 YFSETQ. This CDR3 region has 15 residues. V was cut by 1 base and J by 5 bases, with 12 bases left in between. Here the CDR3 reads CASSLNPQGTGELFF. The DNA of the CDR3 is TGCGCCAGCAGCTTGAACCCCCAGGGAACCGGGGAGCTGTTTTTT.

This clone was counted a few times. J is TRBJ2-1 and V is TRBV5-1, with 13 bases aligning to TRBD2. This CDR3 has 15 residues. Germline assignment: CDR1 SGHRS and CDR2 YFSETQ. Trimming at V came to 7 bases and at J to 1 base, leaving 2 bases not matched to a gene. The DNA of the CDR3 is TGCGCCAGCTTGGGACTAGCGGGATCCTACAATGAGCAGTTCTTC. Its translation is CASLGLAGSYNEQFF.

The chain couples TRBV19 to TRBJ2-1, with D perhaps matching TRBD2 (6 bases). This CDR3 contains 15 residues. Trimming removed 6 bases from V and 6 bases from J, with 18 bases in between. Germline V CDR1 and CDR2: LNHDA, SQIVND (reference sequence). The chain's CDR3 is CASRARGTIANEQFF. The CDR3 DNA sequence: TGTGCCAGTAGGGCTCGGGGGACCATTGCCAATGAGCAGTTCTTC.

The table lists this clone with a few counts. The DNA of the CDR3 is TGTGCCAGCAGTATTACTAGCGTGTCCTACAATGAGCAGTTCTTC. It yields the protein CASSITSVSYNEQFF. This chain joins TRBV27 and TRBJ2-1; 7 bases agree with TRBD2. Germline V gives CDR1 MNHEY, CDR2 SMNVEV (reference sequence). This CDR3 has 15 residues. V gave up 5 bases and J gave up 1 base; unmatched junction bases: 5.

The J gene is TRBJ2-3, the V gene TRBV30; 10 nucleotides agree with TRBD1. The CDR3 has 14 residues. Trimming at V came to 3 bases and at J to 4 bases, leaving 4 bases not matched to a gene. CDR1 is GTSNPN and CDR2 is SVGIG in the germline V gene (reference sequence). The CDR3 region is CAWSDGQGADTQYF. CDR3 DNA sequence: TGTGCCTGGAGCGACGGACAGGGGGCAGATACGCAGTATTTT.

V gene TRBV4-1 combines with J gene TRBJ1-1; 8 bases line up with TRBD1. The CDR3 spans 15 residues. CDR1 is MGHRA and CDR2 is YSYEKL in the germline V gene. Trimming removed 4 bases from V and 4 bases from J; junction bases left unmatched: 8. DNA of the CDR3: TGCGCCAGCAGCCGAGACAGGGGTCCTCTCACTGAAGCTTTCTTT. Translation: CASSRDRGPLTEAFF.

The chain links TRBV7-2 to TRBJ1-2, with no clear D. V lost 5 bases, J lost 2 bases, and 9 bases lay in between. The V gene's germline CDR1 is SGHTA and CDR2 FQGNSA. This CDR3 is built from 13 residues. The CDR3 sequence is CASSPPENYGYTF. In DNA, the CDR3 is TGTGCCAGCAGCCCACCGGAGAACTATGGCTACACCTTC.

Here the CDR3 reads CASSEARRGLSPLHF. The CDR3, as DNA: TGTGCCAGCAGTGAAGCGCGAAGGGGCTTGTCACCCCTCCACTTT. V is TRBV6-1 and J is TRBJ1-6; maybe TRBD1 (5 bases). Germline V gene data show CDR1 as MNHNS and CDR2 as SASEGT. The CDR3 loop spans 15 amino acids. Trimming removed 0 bases from V and 10 bases from J, with 13 bases in between.

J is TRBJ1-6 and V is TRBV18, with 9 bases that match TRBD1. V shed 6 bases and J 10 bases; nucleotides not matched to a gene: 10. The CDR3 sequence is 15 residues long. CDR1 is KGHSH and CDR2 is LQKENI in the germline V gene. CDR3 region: CASSNLGTGNSPLHF. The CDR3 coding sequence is TGTGCCAGCTCGAATTTGGGGACAGGGAACTCACCCCTCCACTTT. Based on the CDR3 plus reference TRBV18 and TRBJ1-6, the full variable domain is NAGVMQNPRHLVRRRGQEARLRCSPMKGHSHVYWYRQLPEEGLKFMVYLQKENIIDESGMPKERFSAEFPKEGPSILRIQQVVRGDSAAYFCASSNLGTGNSPLHFGNGTRLTVT.

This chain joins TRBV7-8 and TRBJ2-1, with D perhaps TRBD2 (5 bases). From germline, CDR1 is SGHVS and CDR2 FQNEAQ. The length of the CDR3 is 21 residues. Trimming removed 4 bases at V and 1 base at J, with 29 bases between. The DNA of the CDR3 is TGTGCCAGCAGCTCCCCACGGGGTGGGAGTCTGGGTCGAAGTTCCTACAATGAGCAGTTCTTC. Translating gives CASSSPRGGSLGRSSYNEQFF.

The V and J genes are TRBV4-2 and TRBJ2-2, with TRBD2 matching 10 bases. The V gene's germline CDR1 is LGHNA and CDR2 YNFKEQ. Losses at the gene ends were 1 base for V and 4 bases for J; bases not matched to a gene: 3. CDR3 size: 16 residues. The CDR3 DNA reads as TGTGCCAGCAGCCAAGGGACTAGCGGAGGCACCGGGGAGCTGTTTTTT. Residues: CASSQGTSGGTGELFF.

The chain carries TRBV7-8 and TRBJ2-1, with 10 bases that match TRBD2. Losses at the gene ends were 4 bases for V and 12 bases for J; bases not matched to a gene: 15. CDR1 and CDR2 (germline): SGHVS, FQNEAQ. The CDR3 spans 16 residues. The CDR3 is CASSSPWGLAGVGQFF. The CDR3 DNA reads TGTGCCAGCAGCTCCCCCTGGGGGCTAGCGGGAGTTGGGCAGTTCTTC.

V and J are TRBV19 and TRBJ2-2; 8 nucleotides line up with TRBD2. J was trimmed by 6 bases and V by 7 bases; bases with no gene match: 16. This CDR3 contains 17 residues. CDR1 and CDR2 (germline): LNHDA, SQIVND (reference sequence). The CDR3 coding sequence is TGTGCCAGTACTCCGGACGGGAGGGCCGGGGACTCCGGGGAGCTGTTTTTT. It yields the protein CASTPDGRAGDSGELFF.

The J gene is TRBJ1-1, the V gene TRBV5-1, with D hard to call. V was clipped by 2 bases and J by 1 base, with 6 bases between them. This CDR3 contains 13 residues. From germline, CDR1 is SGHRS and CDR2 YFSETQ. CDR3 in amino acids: CASSLEGNTEAFF. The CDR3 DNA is TGCGCCAGCAGCTTAGAGGGGAACACTGAAGCTTTCTTT.

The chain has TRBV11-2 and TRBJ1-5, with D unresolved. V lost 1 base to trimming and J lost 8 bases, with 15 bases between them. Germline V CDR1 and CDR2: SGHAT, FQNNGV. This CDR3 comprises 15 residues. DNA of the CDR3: TGTGCCAGCAGCTTAGGGGCAGGTGGGTTTGAGCCCCAGCATTTT. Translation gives CASSLGAGGFEPQHF. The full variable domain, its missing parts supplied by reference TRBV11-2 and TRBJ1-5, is EAGVAQSPRYKIIEKRQSVAFWCNPISGHATLYWYQQILGQGPKLLIQFQNNGVVDDSQLPKDRFSAERLKGVDSTLKIQPAKLEDSAVYLCASSLGAGGFEPQHFGDGTRLSIL.